The present TCR beta chain was sequenced within a study of shared clonotypes between healthy human individuals (dated by TCRdb to 2019 to 2021). Background for the entire study: A couple of women and a few men aged 18 to 49 years were included in the cohort. Libraries were prepared and TCR repertoires were sequenced by different laboratories using diverse techniques, in order to increase sequencing depth and limit assay-specific biases. For each donor, CD4 naive and CD4 memory were each given three plates, CD8 naive was given two plates, and CD8 memory was given one plate. Per donor, leukapheresis produced somewhere between about 0.9 and 9.5 billion PBMCs. To estimate repertoire size and how much clonotypes are shared between individuals, the study performed deep sequencing of blood TCR repertoires from about 5 healthy adults.

The CDR3 measures 15 amino acids from cysteine to phenylalanine. Only CDR3 DNA remains: 45 bases, in frame from the first base. The germline V gene (reference sequence) yields LNHDA for CDR1 and SQIVND for CDR2. The V end loses 2 bases and the J end loses 8 bases, and a stretch of 18 bases separates them. Worth noting for this clone: This clone's antigen is unknown. No base qualities exist here, and no much larger clone lies one base off it.

Healthy HIV-negative adults with no recently reported acute infections or vaccinations were included as donors. Only Caucasian adults living in Nashville, Tennessee, USA were represented among the donors. CD4+ T cells were enriched by magnetic negative selection; naive cells were then positively selected on CD45RA, and the negative fraction formed the memory subset. Blood was obtained by leukapheresis, after which PBMCs were separated by Ficoll-Histopaque density gradient centrifugation and cryopreserved in liquid nitrogen vapor phase. Purity and quantity of every magnetically sorted T cell population were checked by analytical flow cytometry. Each sorted fraction had its genomic DNA isolated and then quantified by UV absorbance on a Nanodrop 2000c. Using the deep immunoSEQ assay, TCR CDR3 regions were amplified from genomic DNA by multiplex PCR. Genomic DNA extracted from each cell subset was distributed evenly over all wells of several immunoSEQ 96-well plates, and each plate served as one replicate. For sorted subsets, each replicate PCR was loaded with around 200 ng genomic DNA, equivalent to about 30,000 T cell genomes. The purified libraries were quantified using a Qubit 3.0 fluorometer, sized with a Bioanalyzer 2100, and then quantified again using the KAPA Library Quantification kit. Every immunoSEQ 96-well plate was sequenced on a dedicated single-read 150-cycle Illumina NextSeq 550 flow cell. The original pipeline was this. The immunoSEQ output contained only junctional sequences without quality scores, so filtering could not match that applied to full-length reads. To assign V/J genes and CDR3, sequences were annotated using PyIR, a Python wrapper for IgBLAST v1.9, with IMGT germline references. Reads were filtered out if the reads had weak V/J assignments (E-value above 1e-6), no CDR3, stop codons, out-of-frame junctions, or ambiguous translated residues. A V3J clonotype was defined by an identical inferred V gene, J gene, and CDR3 amino acid sequence. To compute the percentage overlap between repertoires, the number of shared unique clonotypes was divided by the size of the smaller repertoire. Richness of each repertoire was evaluated using RTK rarefaction, the Chao1 estimator, and Recon v2.1 estimates of unobserved clonotypes. Generation probabilities were computed with OLGA for all TCRbeta clonotypes obtained by the gDNA method from four donors. TCRdb limited this immuneACCESS table to in-frame rearrangements with V and J called. A share of clones is missing; checked studies link under half to unresolved V genes, and the rest is unexplained. The DNA was the basis for D and trimming; V, J and clone size are from that table. The sample has more than 1 million clones on record, roughly 74% of them singletons. The ten largest clonotypes hold about 0.52% of the sample.

Results the study describes overall, beyond this receptor: Because the study included a small number of donors, the genetic and exposure-history diversity represented was limited. Even with the large sequencing depth, rarefaction of the sorted-subset datasets indicated that sequencing was incomplete. Compared with non-shared clonotypes, the clonotypes found in all four sorted-subset donors had higher generation probabilities. Based on pairwise subsampling, the degree of clonotype sharing among donors was expected to be affected by sequencing depth. Estimated clonotype richness was generally larger for naive than for memory subsets. Sampling was limited to blood, and TCR repertoires in tissue likely differ from TCR repertoires in blood. Sharing across a handful of donors was observed for about 5% of naive CD4, under 4% of naive CD8, about 2.5% of memory CD4, and about 0.4% of memory CD8 clonotypes.

The source of this sequence is a man aged 18 to 35 in good health. Some clones in this sample may be carry-over from other donors' samples. The rearrangement joined TRBV19 to TRBJ1-2; TRBD1 is perhaps the D gene, given 5 matching bases. Sequenced material: memory CD4+ T cells from PBMCs. The intended sense of this specimen's cell subset or site label: CD45RA-negative fraction. The CDR3 amino acid sequence is: CASSITGRRPQGYTF. At the DNA level, the sequence is TGTGCCAGTAGTATAACGGGGCGGCGCCCCCAGGGCTACACCTTC.